These T cell receptor beta chains were read from a single sample in a study of response to subunit inactivated influenza vaccine. One entry per CDR3 protein results from TCRdb running MiXCR on the RT-PCR reads. The sample contains about 180,000 distinct CDR3 sequences, approximately 8.7% of which appear only once. The input for sequencing was non-naive T cells sorted from PBMCs, taken on the day of vaccination. All receptors come from a man aged 45-65 years who received an inactivated influenza vaccine. The CDR3 runs from the conserved cysteine through the conserved F or W. The D gene is left open where the match is weak. Some rows have no size entry. The others give once, few or many, or a class for an expanded clone.

clone size | D gene | J gene | V gene | CDR3 length | CDR3 DNA | CDR3 protein
many | - | TRBJ1-1 | TRBV12-3/TRBV12-4 | 12 | TGTGCCAGCAGTTTAGCGGGACCTGAAGCTTTCTTT | CASSLAGPEAFF
- | - | TRBJ2-3 | TRBV30 | 13 | TGTGCCTGGATGGGTGGGGGCACAGATACGCAGTATTTT | CAWMGGGTDTQYF
many | - | TRBJ2-1 | TRBV28 | 13 | TGTGCCAGCAGACGGAGCTCCTACAATGAGCAGTTCTTC | CASRRSSYNEQFF
- | TRBD1 | TRBJ2-5 | TRBV7-9 | 14 | TGTGCCAGCAGCGCCTTGGGACAGCAAGAGACCCAGTACTTC | CASSALGQQETQYF
few | TRBD1 | TRBJ2-1 | TRBV5-5 | 15 | TGTGCCAGCAGCTTCGAGGGACAGGGCTACAATGAGCAGTTCTTC | CASSFEGQGYNEQFF
few | - | TRBJ2-3 | TRBV6-2/TRBV6-3 | 19 | TGTGCCAGCAGTTACAGGGACACCTGGGAGTCTTGGAGCACAGATACGCAGTATTTT | CASSYRDTWESWSTDTQYF
many | TRBD2 | TRBJ2-3 | TRBV6-5 | 16 | TGTGCCAGCAGTTATTCCGGACTAGCGGGGAAAGTTACGCAGTATTTT | CASSYSGLAGKVTQYF
many | TRBD1 | TRBJ2-1 | TRBV5-1 | 16 | TGCGCCAGCAGCTTGAGGACAGGGGAGTCCTACAATGAGCAGTTCTTC | CASSLRTGESYNEQFF
few | - | TRBJ1-2 | TRBV18 | 13 | TGTGCCAGCTCACCAATAACCAGGGAAGGCTACACCTTC | CASSPITREGYTF
many | TRBD2 | TRBJ2-1 | TRBV25-1 | 15 | TGTGCCAGCACTATAGGGACTAGCGGGAGTAATGAGCAGTTCTTC | CASTIGTSGSNEQFF
- | TRBD2 | TRBJ2-2 | TRBV14 | 17 | TGTGCCAGCAGCCAACGAGGGACTAGCGGGAACACCGGGGAGCTGTTTTTT | CASSQRGTSGNTGELFF
- | - | TRBJ2-1 | TRBV20-1 | 14 | TGCAGTGCCCCAGTGGGGACTGCCCTTACTGAGCAGTTCTTC | CSAPVGTALTEQFF
- | - | TRBJ2-5 | TRBV14 | 14 | TGTGCCAGCAGCCAAGAACCCGGCCGGGGGACCCAGTACTTC | CASSQEPGRGTQYF
few | TRBD1 | TRBJ2-5 | TRBV11-2 | 16 | TGTGCCAGCAGCGCCCTCCGGGACAGGGGCCCAGAGACCCAGTACTTC | CASSALRDRGPETQYF
- | TRBD1 | TRBJ2-7 | TRBV7-3 | 13 | TGTGCCAGCAGCCAACACAGGGGCTACGAGCAGTACTTC | CASSQHRGYEQYF
- | - | TRBJ2-2 | TRBV2 | 14 | TGTGCCAGCAGGCGAGAACCGAACACCGGGGAGCTGTTTTTT | CASRREPNTGELFF
few | - | TRBJ2-1 | TRBV28 | 12 | TGTGCCACCCAGGGGGGAATCAATGAGCAGTTCTTC | CATQGGINEQFF
many | - | TRBJ2-3 | TRBV2 | 12 | TGTGCCAGCAGTCAGGGGCCAGATACGCAGTATTTT | CASSQGPDTQYF
- | - | TRBJ2-3 | TRBV7-6 | 13 | TGTGCCAGCAGCTTAGCGCGGGAAAGGGCGCAGTATTTT | CASSLARERAQYF
few | - | TRBJ2-3 | TRBV7-9 | 16 | TGTGCCAGCAGCTTAGTCGGTGGCTCATCCTCGGATACGCAGTATTTT | CASSLVGGSSSDTQYF
- | TRBD1 | TRBJ1-1 | TRBV12-3/TRBV12-4 | 13 | TGTGCCAGCAGTCCGTCGGACAGGGGGCAAGCTTTCTTT | CASSPSDRGQAFF
- | - | TRBJ2-7 | TRBV28 | 11 | TGTGCCAGCAGTTTGGTCCACGAGCAGTACTTC | CASSLVHEQYF
few | TRBD2 | TRBJ2-3 | TRBV20-1 | 16 | TGCAGTGCTGCAGATGTAGCGGGAGGGCCCACAGATACGCAGTATTTT | CSAADVAGGPTDTQYF
many | - | TRBJ2-7 | TRBV3-1 | 14 | TGTGCCAGCAGTTTAAGCGTTGTTTCCTACGAGCAGTACTTC | CASSLSVVSYEQYF
- | - | TRBJ2-3 | TRBV28 | 13 | TGTGCCAGCAGTTTAACTTACACAGATACGCAGTATTTT | CASSLTYTDTQYF
few | - | TRBJ1-5 | TRBV11-2 | 15 | TGTGCCAGCAGTAGAGGGGAAGGAAGGGGTCAGCCCCAGCATTTT | CASSRGEGRGQPQHF
many | TRBD2 | TRBJ2-3 | TRBV7-2 | 15 | TGTGCCAGCAGCCCTGGACTAGCGGGTAGCGATACGCAGTATTTT | CASSPGLAGSDTQYF
- | TRBD2 | TRBJ2-1 | TRBV6-2/TRBV6-3 | 15 | TGTGCCAGCACTACCGGGACTAGCGGGAGTGATGAGCAGTTCTTC | CASTTGTSGSDEQFF
few | TRBD1 | TRBJ1-5 | TRBV20-1 | 18 | TGCAGTGCTAGAGTGAGCGGCAGGGGGCGAGGTAGCAATCAGCCCCAGCATTTT | CSARVSGRGRGSNQPQHF
many | - | TRBJ2-7 | TRBV5-1 | 13 | TGCGCCAGCAGCTTGGAGGACAACTACGAGCAGTACTTC | CASSLEDNYEQYF
- | TRBD2 | TRBJ2-1 | TRBV5-6 | 15 | TGTGCCAGGGGCTCCGGACTAGCGGGGTCCTTTGAGCAGTTCTTC | CARGSGLAGSFEQFF
- | TRBD1 | TRBJ2-2 | TRBV5-1 | 16 | TGCGCCAGCAGCTTGGCCGGGACAGCGAACACCGGGGAGCTGTTTTTT | CASSLAGTANTGELFF
few | TRBD2 | TRBJ2-3 | TRBV28 | 16 | TGTGCCAGCAGTCACCTAGCGGGGGGGAGCACAGATACGCAGTATTTT | CASSHLAGGSTDTQYF
- | - | TRBJ1-1 | TRBV20-1 | 15 | TGCAGTGCTAGTGGCCCATCCGTTTCGAACACTGAAGCTTTCTTT | CSASGPSVSNTEAFF
many | - | TRBJ1-6 | TRBV30 | 13 | TGTGCCTGGAACGTAGGACCCAATTCACCCCTCCACTTT | CAWNVGPNSPLHF
- | - | TRBJ2-3 | TRBV6-2/TRBV6-3 | 14 | TGTGCCAGCAGTAACTTAGCTAGCACAGATACGCAGTATTTT | CASSNLASTDTQYF
many | - | TRBJ2-7 | TRBV6-6 | 12 | TGTGCCAGCAGTGACCGAAGGGGCTCGGGGTACTTC | CASSDRRGSGYF
- | - | TRBJ2-7 | TRBV6-1 | 16 | TGTGCCAGCAGTGACCTACCGGGACACCGACCCTACGAGCAGTACTTC | CASSDLPGHRPYEQYF
many | TRBD2 | TRBJ2-3 | TRBV10-3 | 15 | TGTGCCATCAGCCAGGGGAGAAGCGGGGGGGATACGCAGTATTTT | CAISQGRSGGDTQYF
many | - | TRBJ2-5 | TRBV7-9 | 16 | TGTGCCAGCAGCTTAGGGGATCTGTGGGCCCAAGAGACCCAGTACTTC | CASSLGDLWAQETQYF
few | TRBD2 | TRBJ2-2 | TRBV5-1 | 16 | TGCGCCAGCAGCCCGGGACTAGGGGCGGGCACCGGGGAGCTGTTTTTT | CASSPGLGAGTGELFF
many | TRBD2 | TRBJ2-7 | TRBV3-1 | 15 | TGTGCCAGCAGCCAAGACGGGGGGAACTCCTACGAGCAGTACTTC | CASSQDGGNSYEQYF
- | - | TRBJ1-1 | TRBV7-3 | 13 | TGTGCCAGCAGCCCTTCGACGAACACTGAAGCTTTCTTT | CASSPSTNTEAFF